This entry concerns a single T cell receptor (beta chain). Per the original data handling: How many nucleated cells were present was estimated from reference gene primer amplification. The repertoire was sequenced with immunoSEQ multiplex PCR; TCRdb's copy has only in-frame clones and lacks some. V and J calls and clone size are as listed in that table; D and trimming were resolved from the DNA. The table lists 97,000 or so clones, roughly 87% of them singletons. This specimen comes from a study of blood T cell repertoires in COVID-19. About the study: The samples span acute and convalescent COVID-19 from the United States, Italy and Spain. Sources were T cells, B-cell-depleted T cells, or PBMCs; the material itself was cDNA or gDNA.

CDR1 and CDR2 (germline): SGHAT, FQNNGV. The CDR3 contains 16 residues. V was trimmed by 5 bases and J by 2 bases, leaving 15 bases between them. The chain combines TRBV11-2 with TRBJ2-2, with D possibly TRBD1 on 6 matching bases. This TCR derives from a woman aged 45 to 65 with COVID-19, enrolled during active disease. The sequenced material came from peripheral blood. The DNA for the CDR3 is TGTGCCAGCAGCGACGGGACATCGACCAACACCGGGGAGCTGTTTTTT. Amino acids: CASSDGTSTNTGELFF. Filled out from reference TRBV11-2 and TRBJ2-2, the complete variable domain reads EAGVAQSPRYKIIEKRQSVAFWCNPISGHATLYWYQQILGQGPKLLIQFQNNGVVDDSQLPKDRFSAERLKGVDSTLKIQPAKLEDSAVYLCASSDGTSTNTGELFFGEGSRLTVL.